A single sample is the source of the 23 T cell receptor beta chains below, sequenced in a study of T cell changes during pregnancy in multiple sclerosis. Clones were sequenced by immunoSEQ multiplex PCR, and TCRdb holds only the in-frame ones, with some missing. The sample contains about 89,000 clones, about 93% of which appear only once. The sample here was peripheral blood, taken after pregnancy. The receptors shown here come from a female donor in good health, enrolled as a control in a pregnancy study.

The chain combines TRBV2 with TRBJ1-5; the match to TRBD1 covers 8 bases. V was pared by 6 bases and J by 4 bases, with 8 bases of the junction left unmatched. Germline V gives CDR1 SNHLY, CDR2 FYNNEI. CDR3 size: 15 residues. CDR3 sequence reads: CASRPQGVRNQPQHF. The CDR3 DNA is TGTGCCAGCAGACCACAGGGGGTTCGGAATCAGCCCCAGCATTTT.

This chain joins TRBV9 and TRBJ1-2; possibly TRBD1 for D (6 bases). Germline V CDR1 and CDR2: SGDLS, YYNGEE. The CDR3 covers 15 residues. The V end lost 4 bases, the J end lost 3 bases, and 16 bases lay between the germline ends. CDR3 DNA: TGTGCCAGCAGCCCAGGGGTAGGGAAGGACTATGGCTACACCTTC. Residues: CASSPGVGKDYGYTF.

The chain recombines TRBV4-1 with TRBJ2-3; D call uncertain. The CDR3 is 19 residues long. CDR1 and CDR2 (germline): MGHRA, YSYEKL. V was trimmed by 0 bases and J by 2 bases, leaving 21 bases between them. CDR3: CASSQDWRNGPGYTDTQYF. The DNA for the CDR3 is TGCGCCAGCAGCCAAGATTGGAGAAATGGTCCTGGTTACACAGATACGCAGTATTTT.

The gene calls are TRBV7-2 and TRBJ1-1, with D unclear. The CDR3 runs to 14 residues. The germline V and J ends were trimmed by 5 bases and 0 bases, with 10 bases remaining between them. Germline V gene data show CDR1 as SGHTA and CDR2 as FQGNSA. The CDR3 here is CASSPGLLNTEAFF. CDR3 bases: TGTGCCAGCAGCCCTGGACTGTTGAACACTGAAGCTTTCTTT.

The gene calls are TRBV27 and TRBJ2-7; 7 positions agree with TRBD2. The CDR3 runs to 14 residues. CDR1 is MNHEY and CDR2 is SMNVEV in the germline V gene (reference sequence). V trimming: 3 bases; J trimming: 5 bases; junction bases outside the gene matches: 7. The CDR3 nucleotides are TGTGCCAGCAGTTTCCGGACTAGACCCAACGAGCAGTACTTC. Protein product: CASSFRTRPNEQYF.

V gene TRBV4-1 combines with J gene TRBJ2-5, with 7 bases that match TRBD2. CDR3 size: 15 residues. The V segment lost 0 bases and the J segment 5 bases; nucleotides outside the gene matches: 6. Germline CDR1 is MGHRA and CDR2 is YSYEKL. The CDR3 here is CASSQDPGRGETQYF. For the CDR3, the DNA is TGCGCCAGCAGCCAAGACCCTGGGCGGGGGGAGACCCAGTACTTC.

CDR3 coding DNA: TGCGCCAGCAGCCAAGGAACCCCTTTGGCGGGAGGTCAGGGGACCCAGTACTTC. Translating gives CASSQGTPLAGGQGTQYF. The genes are TRBV4-1 and TRBJ2-5; 8 bases line up with TRBD2. J was trimmed by 7 bases and V by 1 base; bases with no gene match: 17. Germline V gene sequence: CDR1 MGHRA, CDR2 YSYEKL. The CDR3 loop spans 18 amino acids.

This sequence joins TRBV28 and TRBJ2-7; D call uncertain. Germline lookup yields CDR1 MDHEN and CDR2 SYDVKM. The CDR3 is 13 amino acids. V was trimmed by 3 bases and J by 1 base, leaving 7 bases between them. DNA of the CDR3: TGTGCCAGCAGTTTCCCTAAGTCCTACGAGCAGTACTTC. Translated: CASSFPKSYEQYF.

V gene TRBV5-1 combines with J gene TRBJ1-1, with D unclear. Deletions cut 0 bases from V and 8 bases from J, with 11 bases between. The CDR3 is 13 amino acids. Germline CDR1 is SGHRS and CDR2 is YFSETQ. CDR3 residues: CASSLDPSGEAFF. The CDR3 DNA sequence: TGCGCCAGCAGCTTGGACCCCTCGGGAGAAGCTTTCTTT.

Written as DNA, the CDR3 is TGTGCCAGTAGTCCCAGCGTCAATGGCATTCAGTACTTC. This encodes CASSPSVNGIQYF. The chain has TRBV19 and TRBJ2-4; unclear D gene. V dropped 5 bases and J dropped 9 bases, with 14 bases sitting between them. The CDR3 extends over 13 amino acids. Germline lookup yields CDR1 LNHDA and CDR2 SQIVND (reference sequence).

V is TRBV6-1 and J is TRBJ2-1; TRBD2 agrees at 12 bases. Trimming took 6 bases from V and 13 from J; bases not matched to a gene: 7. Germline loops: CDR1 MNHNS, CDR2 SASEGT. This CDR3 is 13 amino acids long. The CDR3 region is CASRPGLAGRQFF. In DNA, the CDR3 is TGTGCCAGCAGACCCGGACTAGCGGGACGACAGTTCTTC.

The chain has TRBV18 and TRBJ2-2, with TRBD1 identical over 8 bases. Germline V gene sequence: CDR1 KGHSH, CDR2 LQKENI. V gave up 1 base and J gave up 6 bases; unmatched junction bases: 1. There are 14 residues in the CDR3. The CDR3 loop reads CASSPQQGAGELFF. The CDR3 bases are TGTGCCAGCTCACCACAACAGGGGGCCGGGGAGCTGTTTTTT. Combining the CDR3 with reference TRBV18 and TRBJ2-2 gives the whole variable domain NAGVMQNPRHLVRRRGQEARLRCSPMKGHSHVYWYRQLPEEGLKFMVYLQKENIIDESGMPKERFSAEFPKEGPSILRIQQVVRGDSAAYFCASSPQQGAGELFFGEGSRLTVL.

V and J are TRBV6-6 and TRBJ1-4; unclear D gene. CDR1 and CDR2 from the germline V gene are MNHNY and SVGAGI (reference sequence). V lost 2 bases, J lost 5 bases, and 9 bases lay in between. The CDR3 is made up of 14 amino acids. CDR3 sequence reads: CASSYGTGNEKLFF. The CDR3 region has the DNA TGTGCCAGCAGTTACGGTACCGGGAATGAAAAACTGTTTTTT.

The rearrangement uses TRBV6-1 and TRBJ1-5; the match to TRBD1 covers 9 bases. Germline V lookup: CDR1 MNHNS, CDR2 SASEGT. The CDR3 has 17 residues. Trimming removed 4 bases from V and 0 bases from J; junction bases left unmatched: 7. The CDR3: CASSVGQGSYSNQPQHF. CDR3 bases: TGTGCCAGCAGTGTCGGACAGGGGTCATATAGCAATCAGCCCCAGCATTTT.

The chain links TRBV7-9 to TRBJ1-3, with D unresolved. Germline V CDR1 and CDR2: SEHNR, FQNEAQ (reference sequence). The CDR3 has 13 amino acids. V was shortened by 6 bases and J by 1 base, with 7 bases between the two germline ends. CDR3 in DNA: TGTGCCAGCAGTTCAGGATCTGGAAACACCATATATTTT. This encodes CASSSGSGNTIYF.

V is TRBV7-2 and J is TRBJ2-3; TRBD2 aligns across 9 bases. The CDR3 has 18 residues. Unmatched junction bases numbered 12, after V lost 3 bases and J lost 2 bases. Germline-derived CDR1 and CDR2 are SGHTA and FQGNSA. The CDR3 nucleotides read TGTGCCAGCAGCTTTATCCTTAAGCGGGAGGCCAACACAGATACGCAGTATTTT. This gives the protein CASSFILKREANTDTQYF.

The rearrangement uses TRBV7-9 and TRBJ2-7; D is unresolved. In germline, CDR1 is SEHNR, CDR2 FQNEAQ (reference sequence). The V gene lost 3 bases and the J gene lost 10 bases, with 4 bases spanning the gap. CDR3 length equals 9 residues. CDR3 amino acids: CASSFFQYF. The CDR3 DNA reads TGTGCCAGCAGCTTCTTCCAGTACTTC. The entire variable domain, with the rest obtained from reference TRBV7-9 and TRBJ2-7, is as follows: DTGVSQNPRHKITKRGQNVTFRCDPISEHNRLYWYRQTLGQGPEFLTYFQNEAQLEKSRLLSDRFSAERPKGSFSTLEIQRTEQGDSAMYLCASSFFQYFGPGTRLTVT.

The chain's CDR3 is CASSWTQGGEAFF. Here the CDR3 DNA reads TGTGCCAGCAGCTGGACCCAGGGAGGTGAAGCTTTCTTT. The rearrangement links TRBV5-6 to TRBJ1-1; D possibly corresponds to TRBD1 (5 bases). The V gene lost 3 bases and the J gene lost 7 bases, with 13 bases spanning the gap. Germline assignment: CDR1 SGHDT and CDR2 YYEEEE. The CDR3 spans 13 residues. The variable domain in full, with the rest retrieved from reference TRBV5-6 and TRBJ1-1, is DAGVTQSPTHLIKTRGQQVTLRCSPKSGHDTVSWYQQALGQGPQFIFQYYEEEERQRGNFPDRFSGHQFPNYSSELNVNALLLGDSALYLCASSWTQGGEAFFGQGTRLTVV.

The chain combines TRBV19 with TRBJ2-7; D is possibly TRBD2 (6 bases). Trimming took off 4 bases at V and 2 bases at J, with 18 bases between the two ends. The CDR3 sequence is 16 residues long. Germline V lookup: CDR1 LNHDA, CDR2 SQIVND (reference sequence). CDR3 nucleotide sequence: TGTGCCAGTAGTACCCTCCCCGGCAGGGAGGCCTACGAGCAGTACTTC. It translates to CASSTLPGREAYEQYF.

The CDR3 coding sequence is TGTGCCAGCAGTCCATCCGGGGGGGATCTTTACGAGCAGTACTTC. This sequence encodes CASSPSGGDLYEQYF. The chain couples TRBV2 to TRBJ2-7; 8 nucleotides agree with TRBD2. From germline, CDR1 is SNHLY and CDR2 FYNNEI. J lost 4 bases, V lost 5 bases, and 10 bases had no gene match. This CDR3 is built from 15 residues. Filled out from reference TRBV2 and TRBJ2-7, the complete variable domain reads EPEVTQTPSHQVTQMGQEVILRCVPISNHLYFYWYRQILGQKVEFLVSFYNNEISEKSEIFDDQFSVERPDGSNFTLKIRSTKLEDSAMYFCASSPSGGDLYEQYFGPGTRLTVT.

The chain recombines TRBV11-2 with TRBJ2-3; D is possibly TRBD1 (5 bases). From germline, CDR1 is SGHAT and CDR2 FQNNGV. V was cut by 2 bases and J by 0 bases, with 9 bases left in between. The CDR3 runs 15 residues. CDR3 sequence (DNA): TGTGCCAGCAGCTTAACAGGATCTAGCACAGATACGCAGTATTTT. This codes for CASSLTGSSTDTQYF.

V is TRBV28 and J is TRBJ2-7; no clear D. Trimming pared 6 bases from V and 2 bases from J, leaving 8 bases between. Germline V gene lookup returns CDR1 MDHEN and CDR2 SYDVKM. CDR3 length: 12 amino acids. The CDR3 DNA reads TGTGCCAGCAGCGAAGCTACCTACGAGCAGTACTTC. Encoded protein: CASSEATYEQYF.

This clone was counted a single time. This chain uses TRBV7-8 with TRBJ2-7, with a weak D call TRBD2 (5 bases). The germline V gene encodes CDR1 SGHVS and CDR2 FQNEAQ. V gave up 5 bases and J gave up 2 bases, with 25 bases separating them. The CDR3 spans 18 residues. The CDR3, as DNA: TGTGCCAGCAGCGTAGGGCTCATTGGCGAGACTATCCCCTACGAGCAGTACTTC. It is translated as CASSVGLIGETIPYEQYF.